The next 20 T cell receptor beta chains were all read from a single sample in a study of cytomegalovirus exposure and HLA in healthy donors. 13 Jbeta primers and 60 Vbeta primers were used for the PCR. Data came from immunoSEQ multiplex PCR; TCRdb stores just in-frame clones and leaves some out. The sample records about 150,000 clones, approximately 80% being singletons. Material for sequencing was PBMCs. Receptor source: a boy between 2 and 10 years old in good health and CMV-seronegative.

The rearrangement joins TRBV19 to TRBJ2-7; D may be TRBD2 (6 bases). Germline V gene sequence: CDR1 LNHDA, CDR2 SQIVND (reference sequence). The ends were cut back, 1 base at V and 3 bases at J, with 13 bases in the middle. This CDR3 has 15 residues. This CDR3 reads CASSIGRGGLYEQYF. The CDR3 DNA reads TGTGCCAGTAGTATAGGTAGGGGAGGACTCTACGAGCAGTACTTC. Looking up the rest from reference TRBV19 and TRBJ2-7 gives the full variable domain: DGGITQSPKYLFRKEGQNVTLSCEQNLNHDAMYWYRQDPGQGLRLIYYSQIVNDFQKGDIAEGYSVSREKKESFPLTVTSAQKNPTAFYLCASSIGRGGLYEQYFGPGTRLTVT.

This clone appeared once. V is TRBV6-6 and J is TRBJ2-5; D is uncertain. Germline V lookup: CDR1 MNHNY, CDR2 SVGAGI (reference sequence). This CDR3 comprises 13 residues. V gave up 2 bases and J gave up 2 bases, with 6 bases separating them. DNA of the CDR3: TGTGCCAGCAGTTACCCCCTTCAAGAGACCCAGTACTTC. Translated, it gives CASSYPLQETQYF.

The genes are TRBV18 and TRBJ1-2; a weak D match, TRBD1 (5 bases). The germline CDR1 and CDR2 sequences are KGHSH and LQKENI. The CDR3 contains 14 residues. V gave up 3 bases and J gave up 7 bases, with 15 bases separating them. The CDR3 coding sequence is TGTGCCAGCTCACCTCCAGGGTTCGGGGGTGGCTACACCTTC. It yields the protein CASSPPGFGGGYTF.

The V and J genes are TRBV7-2 and TRBJ2-2, with 10 bases identical to TRBD2. The J segment lost 5 bases and the V segment lost 1 base, leaving 10 bases of the junction unmatched. Per germline, CDR1 SGHTA and CDR2 FQGNSA. This CDR3 spans 18 amino acids. CDR3 in amino acids: CASSLVPSGRRVTGELFF. The CDR3 bases are TGTGCCAGCAGCTTAGTTCCTAGCGGGAGAAGGGTAACCGGGGAGCTGTTTTTT.

This sequence joins TRBV2 and TRBJ1-1; D not certain. Germline V CDR1 and CDR2: SNHLY, FYNNEI. The CDR3 is 15 amino acids. V gave up 4 bases and J gave up 1 base, with 13 bases separating them. CDR3 in DNA: TGTGCCAGCAGTGCACCGGGCCGGGGGAACACTGAAGCTTTCTTT. Its translation: CASSAPGRGNTEAFF. Variable domain in full (rest from reference TRBV2 and TRBJ1-1): EPEVTQTPSHQVTQMGQEVILRCVPISNHLYFYWYRQILGQKVEFLVSFYNNEISEKSEIFDDQFSVERPDGSNFTLKIRSTKLEDSAMYFCASSAPGRGNTEAFFGQGTRLTVV.

V is TRBV9 and J is TRBJ2-1, with TRBD2 matching 7 bases. Trimming removed 1 base from V and 2 bases from J; junction bases left unmatched: 3. Germline V gene sequence: CDR1 SGDLS, CDR2 YYNGEE. The CDR3 contains 15 residues. The CDR3 reads CASSVKREAYNEQFF. Here the CDR3 DNA reads TGTGCCAGCAGCGTAAAACGGGAGGCCTACAATGAGCAGTTCTTC.

The chain is built from TRBV6-6 and TRBJ1-1, with 7 bases identical to TRBD1. CDR3 length equals 14 residues. The V and J ends lost 2 bases and 7 bases, in that order; junction bases with no gene match: 7. Germline CDR1 and CDR2: MNHNY and SVGAGI (reference sequence). The CDR3 loop is CASSYEGTAFEAFF. The CDR3 DNA sequence: TGTGCCAGCAGTTACGAAGGGACAGCTTTTGAAGCTTTCTTT.

The V and J genes are TRBV27 and TRBJ2-7; D uncertain. Trimming pared 3 bases from V and 6 bases from J, leaving 12 bases between. This CDR3 region has 13 residues. From germline, CDR1 is MNHEY and CDR2 SMNVEV (reference sequence). The CDR3 DNA reads as TGTGCCAGCAGTTTCAAGCGTACCCTCGAGCAGTACTTC. Protein sequence: CASSFKRTLEQYF.

CDR3 region: CASSLRRGTGGGTGELFF. CDR3 nucleotide sequence: TGTGCCAGCAGCTTACGACGAGGGACAGGGGGCGGCACCGGGGAGCTGTTTTTT. This chain joins TRBV7-2 and TRBJ2-2, with 12 bases aligning to TRBD1. The germline V gene has CDR1 SGHTA and CDR2 FQGNSA. V dropped 2 bases and J dropped 4; count of bases not matched to a gene: 8. The CDR3 spans 18 residues.

The rearrangement uses TRBV14 and TRBJ2-1, with 12 positions matching TRBD2. The CDR3 sequence is 15 residues long. From germline, CDR1 is SGHDN and CDR2 FVKESK. Trimming removed 3 bases from V and 3 bases from J; junction bases left unmatched: 0. DNA for the CDR3: TGTGCCAGCAGCCAGACTAGCGGGAGCTACAATGAGCAGTTCTTC. Residues: CASSQTSGSYNEQFF.

The chain employs TRBV10-3 and TRBJ2-5; a possible D gene is TRBD1 (6 bases). CDR3 length: 14 residues. Trimming removed 6 bases from V and 5 bases from J, with 16 bases in between. Looked up from germline, CDR1 is ENHRY and CDR2 is SYGVKD. The CDR3 sequence: CAISTQGTGETQYF. The CDR3 DNA follows: TGTGCCATCAGCACCCAGGGGACGGGGGAGACCCAGTACTTC.

This clone has just one count. This chain links TRBV7-9 with TRBJ1-2, with 8 bases identical to TRBD1. J lost 4 bases, V lost 5 bases, and 6 bases had no gene match. This CDR3 comprises 14 residues. Germline-derived CDR1 and CDR2 are SEHNR and FQNEAQ (reference sequence). This CDR3 reads CASSPGQGFYGYTF. CDR3 in DNA: TGTGCCAGCAGCCCCGGACAGGGATTCTATGGCTACACCTTC.

Concerning this clone itself: The same CDR3 can be traced to other DNA sequences in this sample. The chain employs TRBV9 and TRBJ2-3; D perhaps matches TRBD2 (5 bases). The CDR3 has 14 residues. V lost 0 bases and J 0 bases, leaving 5 bases between the germline ends. Per germline, CDR1 SGDLS and CDR2 YYNGEE. The CDR3 loop reads CASSVAGSTDTQYF. The CDR3 bases are TGTGCCAGCAGCGTAGCGGGAAGCACAGATACGCAGTATTTT.

The chain links TRBV14 to TRBJ2-2; 7 bases are shared with TRBD1. The V gene end was trimmed by 1 base and the J gene end by 3 bases; junction bases not matched to a gene: 2. Germline V CDR1 and CDR2: SGHDN, FVKESK. This CDR3 comprises 15 residues. CDR3: CASSQGGGYTGELFF. CDR3 DNA: TGTGCCAGCAGCCAAGGAGGGGGCTACACCGGGGAGCTGTTTTTT.

This clone showed up just once. The rearrangement links TRBV5-6 to TRBJ2-5, with 9 bases that match TRBD2. This CDR3 is built from 15 residues. The J segment lost 4 bases and the V segment lost 3 bases, leaving 7 bases of the junction unmatched. Germline CDR1 reads SGHDT; CDR2 reads YYEEEE. CDR3 region: CASSSPGLALETQYF. CDR3 in DNA: TGTGCCAGCAGCTCGCCGGGACTAGCTCTAGAGACCCAGTACTTC.

The V gene is TRBV2, the J gene TRBJ2-7, with 8 bases identical to TRBD1. The CDR3 has 14 amino acids. Germline loops: CDR1 SNHLY, CDR2 FYNNEI. V shed 6 bases and J 5 bases; nucleotides not matched to a gene: 9. CDR3 in amino acids: CASSTGTGKHEQYF. The CDR3 DNA reads as TGTGCCAGCAGCACCGGGACAGGAAAACACGAGCAGTACTTC.

The chain employs TRBV5-5 and TRBJ1-2; TRBD1 matches at 7 bases. Germline V CDR1 and CDR2: SGHKS, YYEKEE (reference sequence). V was clipped by 0 bases and J by 3 bases; unmatched bases: 2. This CDR3 comprises 14 residues. CDR3 loop: CASSLGQGDYGYTF. The CDR3 DNA sequence: TGTGCCAGCAGCTTGGGGCAGGGGGACTATGGCTACACCTTC.

V and J are TRBV19 and TRBJ2-2, with unresolved D. The CDR3 sequence is 13 residues long. CDR1 and CDR2 (germline): LNHDA, SQIVND (reference sequence). V was cut by 6 bases and J by 3 bases, with 8 bases left in between. In DNA form, the CDR3 reads TGTGCCAGTAGACTATCGCACACCGGGGAGCTGTTTTTT. This encodes CASRLSHTGELFF.

V usage is TRBV19 and J usage is TRBJ2-1, with D tentatively TRBD2 (6 bases). The CDR3 loop spans 20 amino acids. The V gene lost 7 bases and the J gene lost 7 bases, with 35 bases spanning the gap. Germline loops: CDR1 LNHDA, CDR2 SQIVND (reference sequence). The CDR3 loop reads CASILLGVAEGHGVSNEQFF. The CDR3 DNA is TGTGCCAGTATCCTCTTGGGAGTAGCGGAGGGGCATGGGGTTAGTAATGAGCAGTTCTTC. The entire variable domain, with the rest obtained from reference TRBV19 and TRBJ2-1, is as follows: DGGITQSPKYLFRKEGQNVTLSCEQNLNHDAMYWYRQDPGQGLRLIYYSQIVNDFQKGDIAEGYSVSREKKESFPLTVTSAQKNPTAFYLCASILLGVAEGHGVSNEQFFGPGTRLTVL.

As concerns this clone: One end of the junction is discordant with germline, which a read error may explain. The genes are TRBV4-1 and TRBJ1-6, with 7 bases fitting TRBD1. The CDR3 loop spans 16 amino acids. Germline values: CDR1 MGHRA, CDR2 YSYEKL. CDR3 loop: CASSQEPGGNSSPPHF. CDR3 sequence (DNA): TGCGCCAGCAGCCAAGAACCAGGGGGGAATTCAAGTCCCCCCCACTTT.